This T cell receptor (beta chain) was sequenced for a study of technical replicates of blood from several donors. The method was immunoSEQ multiplex PCR; TCRdb's version includes in-frame clones alone and lacks a portion of them. The sample has some 84,000 clones; roughly nine tenths are singletons. With V trimmed by 5 bases and J by 4 bases, 14 bases remained unmatched. The CDR3 totals 17 residues. The V gene's germline CDR1 is SGHTA and CDR2 FQGNSA. Sequenced sample: T cells isolated from PBMCs. This rearrangement joins TRBV7-2 to TRBJ2-3, with TRBD2 matching over 8 bases. The sequence derives from a human donor in good health. The CDR3 sequence: CASSPFPSRLAPDTQYF. DNA of the CDR3: TGTGCCAGCAGCCCTTTCCCGTCAAGACTAGCGCCAGATACGCAGTATTTT.